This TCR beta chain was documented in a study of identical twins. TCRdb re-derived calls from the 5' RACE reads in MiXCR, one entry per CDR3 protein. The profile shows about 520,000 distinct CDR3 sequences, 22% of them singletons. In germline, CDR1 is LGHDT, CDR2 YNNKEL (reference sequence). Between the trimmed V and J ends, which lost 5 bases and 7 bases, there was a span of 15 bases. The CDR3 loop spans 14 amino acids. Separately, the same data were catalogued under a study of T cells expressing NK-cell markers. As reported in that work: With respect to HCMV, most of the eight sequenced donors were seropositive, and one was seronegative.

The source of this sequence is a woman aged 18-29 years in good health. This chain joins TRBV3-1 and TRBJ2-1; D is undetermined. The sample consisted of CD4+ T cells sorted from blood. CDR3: CASSGFGTNNEQFF. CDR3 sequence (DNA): TGTGCCAGCAGCGGTTTCGGAACCAATAATGAGCAGTTCTTC.